The entry that follows covers one T cell receptor beta chain sequence. Produced via immunoSEQ multiplex PCR; TCRdb's table is partial and in-frame only. The table has about 250,000 clones, about 80% seen once. CDR1 is LNHDA and CDR2 is SQIVND in the germline V gene (reference sequence). V was trimmed by 1 base and J by 14 bases, leaving 11 bases between them. This CDR3 is 12 amino acids long. Participant-reported clinical history was the basis for cohort assignment. Recovered participants had two consecutive negative NP/OP PCR tests, healthcare professional clearance, or symptom resolution. This sample is part of a study of blood T cell repertoires in COVID-19. In the study overall: COVID-19 samples, acute and convalescent, were from the United States, Italy and Spain. PBMCs, B-cell-depleted T cells, or T cells were the source of the cDNA or gDNA that made up the material.

Sequenced input: PBMCs or T cells enriched from blood (not recorded which). The chain recombines TRBV19 with TRBJ1-4; D unclear. This receptor was taken from a man aged 50 to 59 who had recovered from COVID-19. The DNA of the CDR3 is TGTGCCAGTAGTATAGTGGGCAGAGACCTGTTTTTT. This gives the protein CASSIVGRDLFF.